This TCR beta chain emerged from a study of blood T cell repertoires in COVID-19. On the study more broadly: Samples representing acute and convalescent COVID-19 were sourced from the United States, Italy and Spain.

Repertoires were generated with immunoSEQ multiplex PCR, while TCRdb's copy carries only in-frame clones and drops some. Among 250,000 or so clones, about 84% were seen once, and the ten largest hold roughly an eighth. CDR1 is MNHEY, CDR2 SVGAGI, per germline. With 7 bases clipped from V and 8 bases from J, the junction kept 7 bases outside the gene matches. The length of the CDR3 is 14 residues. The clonotype comes from an elderly man with acute or convalescent COVID-19. V usage is TRBV6-5 and J usage is TRBJ1-6; 8 bases align to TRBD1. The material sequenced was peripheral blood. The CDR3 nucleotides read TGTGCCAGCAAAAGAGGACAGGGATATTCACCCCTCCACTTT. Translating gives CASKRGQGYSPLHF.